This entry lists 13 T cell receptor beta chains sequenced from one sample in a study of T-cell reconstitution after alpha-beta-depleted transplantation in children. Using unique molecular identifiers, the investigators prepared the TCRbeta library. TCRdb ran MiXCR on the PCR reads and lists one entry per CDR3 protein. The sample yields about 600,000 distinct CDR3 sequences, over 9.5% seen once. The material was PBMCs from the stem cell graft donor, obtained from the stem cell graft. The source of these receptors is a human donor who donated a stem cell graft to a child with acute myeloid leukemia.

DNA of the CDR3: TGTGCCAGCTCACCTCAGGAGGGAACTGAAGCTTTCTTT. Amino acid sequence: CASSPQEGTEAFF. The chain joins TRBV18 to TRBJ1-1; D gene uncertain. V was clipped by 3 bases and J by 5 bases, with 10 bases between them. This CDR3 is built from 13 residues. Germline V CDR1 and CDR2: KGHSH, LQKENI.

This clonotype was picked up a small number of times. The chain links TRBV28 to TRBJ2-1; TRBD2 matches at 11 bases. Germline CDR1 is MDHEN and CDR2 is SYDVKM. The CDR3 is 13 residues long. The V segment lost 8 bases and the J segment 7 bases; nucleotides outside the gene matches: 4. This chain's CDR3 is CASVAGGQNEQFF. CDR3 nucleotides: TGTGCCAGCGTAGCGGGAGGGCAGAATGAGCAGTTCTTC.

This clonotype was picked up many times. The chain joins TRBV7-9 to TRBJ1-2; 8 positions match TRBD1. There are 16 residues in the CDR3. Losses at the gene ends were 4 bases for V and 4 bases for J; bases not matched to a gene: 11. Germline V gives CDR1 SEHNR, CDR2 FQNEAQ (reference sequence). The DNA of the CDR3 is TGTGCCAGCAGCTCCACGGTGATGACAGGGGCCTATGGCTACACCTTC. It encodes CASSSTVMTGAYGYTF.

In regard to this clonotype: A much bigger clone sits one base away, suggesting this may be a read error. CDR3 loop: CPTTRSGELFF. The CDR3, as DNA: TGTCCCACCACAAGGTCCGGGGAGCTGTTTTTT. J is TRBJ2-2 and V is TRBV10-3; D unresolved. The CDR3 has 11 amino acids. Per germline, CDR1 ENHRY and CDR2 SYGVKD.

Ten or more counts support this clonotype. This chain links TRBV2 with TRBJ1-2; maybe TRBD1 (5 bases). Germline V gives CDR1 SNHLY, CDR2 FYNNEI. The CDR3 extends over 15 amino acids. Trimming pared 7 bases from V and 5 bases from J, leaving 20 bases between. This CDR3 is CASTQGGVYRYGYTF. CDR3 DNA: TGTGCCAGCACCCAGGGTGGGGTGTATCGGTATGGCTACACCTTC.

This clonotype was counted between two and nine times. The DNA is omitted, as the CDR3 cannot be located on it reliably, and the CDR3 follows TCRdb's listing. This chain connects TRBV5-1 to TRBJ2-2; TRBD1, the D gene given by the table, was not confirmed from the DNA. The CDR3 numbers 18 amino acids, ends counted. Germline V gene sequence: CDR1 SGHRS, CDR2 YFSETQ. CDR3: CASSGESGRDTSVRELFF.

The V and J genes are TRBV29-1 and TRBJ2-7; D possibly matches TRBD1 or TRBD2 (5 bases each). The germline CDR1 and CDR2 sequences are SQVTM and ANQGSEA. The V gene lost 5 bases and the J gene lost 3 bases, with 14 bases spanning the gap. The CDR3 extends over 13 amino acids. The CDR3 coding sequence is TGCAGCGTTTTCCCGGGGCCGAACTACGAGCAGTACTTC. It translates to CSVFPGPNYEQYF.

The table lists this clonotype with a few counts. CDR3 residues: CSARGIQNQPQHF. CDR3 coding DNA: TGCAGTGCTAGAGGGATACAAAATCAGCCCCAGCATTTT. The chain couples TRBV20-1 to TRBJ1-5, with unresolved D. Looked up from germline, CDR1 is DFQATT and CDR2 is SNEGSKA (reference sequence). CDR3 size: 13 residues. V was shortened by 1 base and J by 4 bases, with 8 bases between the two germline ends.

The CDR3 DNA sequence: TGTGCCAGCAGCTCCCTTGGGGCGGGAGCCTACGAGCAGTACTTC. Translating it yields CASSSLGAGAYEQYF. The chain combines TRBV11-2 with TRBJ2-7, with TRBD2 matching over 7 bases. The CDR3 sequence is 15 residues long. Germline CDR1 SGHAT, CDR2 FQNNGV. V shed 4 bases, J shed 2 bases, and the junction held 8 bases outside the gene matches.

There are a few counts of this clonotype. The chain recombines TRBV29-1 with TRBJ2-7; unclear D gene. Germline V gene lookup returns CDR1 SQVTM and CDR2 ANQGSEA. This CDR3 comprises 11 residues. Trimming left V 0 bases short and J 5 bases short, with 5 bases between. The chain's CDR3 is CSVEDRNEQYF. CDR3 nucleotides: TGCAGCGTTGAAGATCGGAACGAGCAGTACTTC.

There are a few counts of this clonotype. V and J are TRBV9 and TRBJ2-1; 10 bases align to TRBD2. The CDR3 length is 14 residues. The V segment lost 0 bases and the J segment 10 bases; nucleotides outside the gene matches: 4. The V gene's germline CDR1 is SGDLS and CDR2 YYNGEE. In DNA form, the CDR3 reads TGTGCCAGCAGCGTAGCTAGCGGGAGAAGAGAGCAGTTCTTC. Translating it yields CASSVASGRREQFF.

The chain links TRBV12-3 or TRBV12-4 to TRBJ1-4; TRBD1 aligns across 10 bases. V lost 5 bases to trimming and J lost 8 bases; unmatched junction nucleotides: 8. This CDR3 comprises 15 residues. The CDR3 coding sequence is TGTGCCAGCAGTCCACCAGGGACAGGGGTCGAAAAACTGTTTTTT. Translating gives CASSPPGTGVEKLFF.

This clonotype has just a few counts. The gene calls are TRBV11-2 and TRBJ2-1, with D unclear. V dropped 1 base and J dropped 5 bases, with 15 bases sitting between them. Germline CDR1 is SGHAT and CDR2 is FQNNGV. The CDR3 loop spans 16 amino acids. The CDR3 protein is CASSLGSFGRNNEQFF. Written as DNA, the CDR3 is TGTGCCAGCAGCTTAGGCAGTTTCGGGCGGAACAATGAGCAGTTCTTC. Variable domain in full (rest from reference TRBV11-2 and TRBJ2-1): EAGVAQSPRYKIIEKRQSVAFWCNPISGHATLYWYQQILGQGPKLLIQFQNNGVVDDSQLPKDRFSAERLKGVDSTLKIQPAKLEDSAVYLCASSLGSFGRNNEQFFGPGTRLTVL.